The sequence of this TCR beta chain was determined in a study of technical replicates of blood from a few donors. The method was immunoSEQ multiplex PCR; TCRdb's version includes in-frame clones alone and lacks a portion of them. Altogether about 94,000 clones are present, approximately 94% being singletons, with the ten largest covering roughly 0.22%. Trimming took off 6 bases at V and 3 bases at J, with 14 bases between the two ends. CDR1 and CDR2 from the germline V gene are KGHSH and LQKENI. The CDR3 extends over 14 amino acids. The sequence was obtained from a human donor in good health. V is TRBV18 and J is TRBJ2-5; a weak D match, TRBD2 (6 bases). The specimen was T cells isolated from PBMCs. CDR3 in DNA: TGTGCCAGCTCCCGAGATAGCGGAGAAGAGACCCAGTACTTC. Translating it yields CASSRDSGEETQYF.